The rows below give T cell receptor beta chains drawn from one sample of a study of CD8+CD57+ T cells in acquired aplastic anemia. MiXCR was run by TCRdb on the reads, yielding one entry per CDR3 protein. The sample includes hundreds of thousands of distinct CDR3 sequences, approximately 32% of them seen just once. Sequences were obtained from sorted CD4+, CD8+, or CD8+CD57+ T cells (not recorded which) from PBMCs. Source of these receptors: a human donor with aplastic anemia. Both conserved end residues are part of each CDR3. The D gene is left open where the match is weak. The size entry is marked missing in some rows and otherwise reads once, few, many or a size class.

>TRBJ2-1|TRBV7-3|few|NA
CASSSRSDNNEQFF
TGTGCCAGCAGCTCCCGGTCAGACAACAATGAGCAGTTCTTC
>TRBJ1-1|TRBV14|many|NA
CASSQIGKGTEAFF
TGTGCCAGCAGCCAAATTGGGAAGGGCACTGAAGCTTTCTTT
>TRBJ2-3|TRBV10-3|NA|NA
CASSCGGGDADTQYF
TGTGCCAGCAGTTGCGGAGGTGGAGATGCAGATACGCAGTATTTT
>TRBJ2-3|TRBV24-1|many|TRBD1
CATSDPGQARTDTQYF
TGTGCCACCAGTGATCCCGGACAGGCGAGAACAGATACGCAGTATTTT
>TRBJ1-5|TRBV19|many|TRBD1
CASSKEGAGNQPQHF
TGTGCCAGTAGTAAGGAGGGGGCAGGAAATCAGCCCCAGCATTTT
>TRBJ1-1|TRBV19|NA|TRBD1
CASSIPGQAMNTEAFF
TGTGCCAGTAGTATCCCGGGACAGGCCATGAACACTGAAGCTTTCTTT
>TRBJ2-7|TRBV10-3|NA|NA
CAITAAYEQYF
TGTGCCATCACGGCGGCCTACGAGCAGTACTTC
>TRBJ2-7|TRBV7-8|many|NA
CASAQGWSEQYF
TGTGCCAGCGCACAGGGTTGGAGCGAGCAGTACTTC
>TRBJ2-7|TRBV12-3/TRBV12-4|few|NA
CASNLGTGRSYEQYF
TGTGCCAGCAACCTGGGGACGGGACGAAGCTACGAGCAGTACTTC
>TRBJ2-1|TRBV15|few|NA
CATSSWGGAFNEQFF
TGTGCCACCAGCTCTTGGGGGGGCGCATTCAATGAGCAGTTCTTC
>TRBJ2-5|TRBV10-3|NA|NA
CAISVGALAQETQYF
TGTGCCATCAGTGTGGGTGCCCTCGCACAAGAGACCCAGTACTTC
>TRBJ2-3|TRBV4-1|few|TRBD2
CASSHPKLAESTDTQYF
TGCGCCAGCAGCCACCCAAAACTAGCGGAGAGCACAGATACGCAGTATTTT
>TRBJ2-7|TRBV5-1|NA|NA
CASSFNRGGYEQYF
TGCGCCAGCAGCTTTAATCGAGGGGGCTACGAGCAGTACTTC
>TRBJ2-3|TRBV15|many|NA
CATSRDRDASTDTQYF
TGTGCCACCAGCAGAGATCGGGACGCCTCCACAGATACGCAGTATTTT
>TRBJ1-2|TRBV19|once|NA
CASSPSAFGNYGYTF
TGTGCCAGTAGCCCATCGGCCTTCGGGAACTATGGCTACACCTTC
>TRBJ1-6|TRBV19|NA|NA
CARSGRIGSYNSPLHF
TGTGCCAGGAGCGGCAGGATAGGCTCCTATAATTCACCCCTCCACTTT
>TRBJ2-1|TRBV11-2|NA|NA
CASSLLEDSKPLRNEQFF
TGTGCCAGCAGCTTATTAGAGGACAGCAAGCCCTTAAGGAATGAGCAGTTCTTC
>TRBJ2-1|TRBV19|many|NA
CASNSWGGPRNEQFF
TGTGCCAGTAATTCGTGGGGGGGGCCTCGCAATGAGCAGTTCTTC
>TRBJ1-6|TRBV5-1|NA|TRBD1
CASSLDTGGSSPLHF
TGCGCCAGCAGCTTGGATACAGGGGGCTCGTCACCCCTCCACTTT
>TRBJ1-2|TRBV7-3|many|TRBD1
CASSERRQGFYTF
TGTGCCAGCAGCGAGCGGCGACAGGGTTTCTACACCTTC
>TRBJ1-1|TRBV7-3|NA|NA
CASSLDSDGAEAFF
TGTGCCAGCAGCTTAGACTCCGATGGGGCTGAAGCTTTCTTT
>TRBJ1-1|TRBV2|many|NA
CASSGEVNTEAFF
TGTGCCAGCAGTGGGGAAGTTAACACTGAAGCTTTCTTT
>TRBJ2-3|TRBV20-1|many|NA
CSASTTTDTQYF
TGCAGTGCTTCTACGACTACAGATACGCAGTATTTT
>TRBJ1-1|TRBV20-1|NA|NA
CSAPGDTEAFF
TGCAGTGCTCCTGGGGACACTGAAGCTTTCTTT
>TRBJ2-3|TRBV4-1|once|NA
CASSQVDLGFTDTQYF
TGCGCCAGCAGCCAAGTAGATCTGGGTTTCACAGATACGCAGTATTTT
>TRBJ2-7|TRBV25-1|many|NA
CATEGTVTYEQYF
TGTGCCACAGAGGGGACGGTGACCTACGAGCAGTACTTC
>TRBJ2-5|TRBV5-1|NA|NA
CASSLEASVLQETQYF
TGCGCCAGCAGCTTGGAGGCTAGCGTATTGCAAGAGACCCAGTACTTC
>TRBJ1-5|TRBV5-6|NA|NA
CASSLGGHLLNQPQHF
TGTGCCAGCAGCTTGGGAGGACATCTCCTCAATCAGCCCCAGCATTTT
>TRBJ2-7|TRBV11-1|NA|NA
CASSFSILEQYF
TGTGCCAGCAGCTTTTCAATCCTCGAGCAGTACTTC
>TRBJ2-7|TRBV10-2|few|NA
CASSPGTPGFGEQYF
TGTGCCAGCAGCCCCGGGACCCCGGGTTTCGGCGAGCAGTACTTC
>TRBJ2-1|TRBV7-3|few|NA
CASSRTRGGEQFF
TGTGCCAGCAGCAGGACTCGAGGGGGGGAGCAGTTCTTC
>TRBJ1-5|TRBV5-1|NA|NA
CASSLGGTDHQPQHF
TGCGCCAGCAGCTTGGGGGGTACAGACCATCAGCCCCAGCATTTT
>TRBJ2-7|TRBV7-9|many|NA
CATRRAYEQYF
TGTGCCACCCGGCGAGCCTACGAGCAGTACTTC
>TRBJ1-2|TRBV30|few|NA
CAWSAPGLTNYGYTF
TGTGCCTGGAGTGCCCCCGGGCTCACTAACTATGGCTACACCTTC
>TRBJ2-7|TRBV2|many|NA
CASSTGGLIEQYF
TGTGCCAGCAGTACCGGCGGACTCATCGAGCAGTACTTC
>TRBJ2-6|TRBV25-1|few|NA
CASSVINLSGANVLTF
TGTGCCAGCAGTGTGATCAATCTCTCTGGGGCCAACGTCCTGACTTTC
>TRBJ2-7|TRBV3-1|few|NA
CASSQALAGSYEQYF
TGTGCCAGCAGCCAAGCTCTAGCCGGGTCCTACGAGCAGTACTTC
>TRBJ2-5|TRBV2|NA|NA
CASSPQGLGETQCF
TGTGCCAGCAGCCCGCAGGGGTTGGGGGAGACCCAGTGCTTC
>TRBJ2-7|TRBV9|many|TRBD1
CASSAGAGTGGYEQYF
TGTGCCAGCAGCGCGGGGGCCGGGACAGGTGGATACGAGCAGTACTTC
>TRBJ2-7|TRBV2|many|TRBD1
CASTFRTGGYEQYF
TGTGCCAGCACTTTCAGGACAGGGGGATACGAGCAGTACTTC
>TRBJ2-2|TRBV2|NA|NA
CASSVWGVLVGELFF
TGTGCCAGCAGTGTCTGGGGGGTTTTGGTCGGGGAGCTGTTTTTT
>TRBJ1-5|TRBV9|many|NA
CASSVDWGQPQHF
TGTGCCAGCAGCGTAGATTGGGGACAGCCCCAGCATTTT
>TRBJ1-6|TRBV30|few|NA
CAWSGVTYNSPLHF
TGTGCCTGGAGTGGGGTGACCTATAATTCACCCCTCCACTTT
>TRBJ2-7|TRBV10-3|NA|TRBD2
CAIGTSGRAWGEQYF
TGTGCCATCGGGACTAGCGGGAGGGCCTGGGGTGAGCAGTACTTC
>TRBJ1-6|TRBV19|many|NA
CASSASEYNSPLHF
TGTGCCAGTAGTGCGTCTGAGTATAATTCACCCCTCCACTTT
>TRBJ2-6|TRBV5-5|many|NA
CASTFLAGGANVLTF
TGTGCCAGCACCTTCCTGGCGGGAGGGGCCAACGTCCTGACTTTC
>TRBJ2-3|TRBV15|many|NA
CATSRDQADTQYF
TGTGCCACCAGCAGAGACCAGGCAGATACGCAGTATTTT
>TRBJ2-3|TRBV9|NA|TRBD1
CASGGRLGTGLRTDTQYF
TGTGCCAGCGGGGGGCGGTTAGGGACAGGGCTCCGCACAGATACGCAGTATTTT
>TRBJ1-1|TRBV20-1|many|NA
CSARLVNTEAFF
TGCAGTGCTAGACTTGTGAACACTGAAGCTTTCTTT
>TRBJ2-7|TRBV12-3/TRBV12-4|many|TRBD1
CASSSGQGYEQYF
TGTGCCAGCAGTTCCGGACAGGGGTACGAGCAGTACTTC
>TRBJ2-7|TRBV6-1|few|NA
CASTGPGHYEQYF
TGTGCCAGCACGGGGCCGGGCCACTACGAGCAGTACTTC
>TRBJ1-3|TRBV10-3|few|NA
CASSRQVISGNTIYF
TGTGCCAGCAGCCGACAAGTGATCTCTGGAAACACCATATATTTT
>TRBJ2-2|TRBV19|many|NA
CASSRTPYTGELFF
TGTGCCAGTAGTAGGACACCCTACACCGGGGAGCTGTTTTTT
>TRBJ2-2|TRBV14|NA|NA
CASSISVGTGELFF
TGTGCCAGCAGCATAAGCGTAGGGACCGGGGAGCTGTTTTTT
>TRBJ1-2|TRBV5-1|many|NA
CASSLALGDDYGYTF
TGCGCCAGCAGCTTGGCCCTCGGGGACGACTATGGCTACACCTTC